A selection of T cell receptor beta chains follows, all from one sample in a study of control samples from healthy donors and cancer patients. Produced via immunoSEQ multiplex PCR; TCRdb's table is partial and in-frame only. The sample lists under 200,000 clones; approximately 94% were seen once. Sequenced material: blood. The origin of the receptors is a woman aged 35 to 49 in good health. The CDR3 runs from the conserved cysteine through the conserved F or W. The order of the fields is D gene, J gene, clone size, V gene, CDR3 protein, CDR3 DNA. The D gene is left open where the match is weak. Size values are once, few and many counts, or a class for expanded clones, and some rows have none.

D: NA
J: TRBJ2-3
size: NA
V: TRBV5-5
CDR3: CASISLGDTQYF
DNA: TGTGCCAGCATCTCCTTGGGCGATACGCAGTATTTT

D: NA
J: TRBJ1-6
size: NA
V: TRBV27
CDR3: CASSLLFGSHNSPLHF
DNA: TGTGCCAGCAGTTTACTGTTCGGAAGTCACAATTCACCCCTCCACTTT

D: TRBD1
J: TRBJ1-6
size: NA
V: TRBV2
CDR3: CASSKRDSDNSPLHF
DNA: TGTGCCAGCAGTAAACGGGACAGCGATAATTCACCCCTCCACTTT

D: TRBD2
J: TRBJ2-3
size: NA
V: TRBV5-8
CDR3: CASSWGGRDTQYF
DNA: TGTGCCAGCAGCTGGGGGGGTAGAGATACGCAGTATTTT

D: TRBD2
J: TRBJ2-1
size: NA
V: TRBV7-2
CDR3: CASSFPLAGGLGEQFF
DNA: TGTGCCAGCAGCTTTCCCCTAGCGGGGGGGTTAGGTGAGCAGTTCTTC

D: NA
J: TRBJ2-1
size: NA
V: TRBV20-1
CDR3: CSASRVFRATTNEQFF
DNA: TGCAGTGCTAGTAGGGTATTCCGGGCCACTACAAATGAGCAGTTCTTC

D: TRBD1
J: TRBJ2-1
size: once
V: TRBV2
CDR3: CASRGQAYNEQFF
DNA: TGTGCCAGCAGAGGACAGGCCTACAATGAGCAGTTCTTC

D: TRBD1
J: TRBJ2-7
size: NA
V: TRBV4-3
CDR3: CASSQDTMGQSSYEQYF
DNA: TGCGCCAGCAGCCAAGATACAATGGGACAGTCGTCCTACGAGCAGTACTTC

D: NA
J: TRBJ1-1
size: NA
V: TRBV4-3
CDR3: CASSQDWGETEAFF
DNA: TGCGCCAGCAGCCAAGATTGGGGGGAAACTGAAGCTTTCTTT

D: NA
J: TRBJ1-5
size: NA
V: TRBV12-5
CDR3: CASGLNRNQPQHF
DNA: TGTGCTAGTGGTTTGAACCGTAATCAGCCCCAGCATTTT

D: TRBD1
J: TRBJ2-7
size: NA
V: TRBV27
CDR3: CASSLLGTGNSEQYF
DNA: TGTGCCAGCAGTTTATTGGGGACAGGGAACTCCGAGCAGTACTTC

D: TRBD2
J: TRBJ2-7
size: NA
V: TRBV20-1
CDR3: CSASGRTSNYEQYF
DNA: TGCAGTGCTAGTGGTCGGACTAGCAATTACGAGCAGTACTTC

D: NA
J: TRBJ1-1
size: NA
V: TRBV7-6
CDR3: CASSPTAGYAEAFF
DNA: TGTGCCAGCAGCCCTACCGCCGGGTACGCCGAAGCTTTCTTT

D: TRBD1
J: TRBJ1-1
size: NA
V: TRBV19
CDR3: CASTGGVGEAFF
DNA: TGTGCCAGCACAGGGGGCGTTGGTGAAGCTTTCTTT

D: NA
J: TRBJ1-1
size: NA
V: TRBV20-1
CDR3: CSASLGVNTEAFF
DNA: TGCAGTGCTAGTCTCGGGGTGAACACTGAAGCTTTCTTT

D: NA
J: TRBJ1-2
size: NA
V: TRBV4-3
CDR3: CASSRSGQPYGYTF
DNA: TGCGCCAGCAGTCGATCCGGGCAGCCCTATGGCTACACCTTC

D: TRBD2
J: TRBJ2-2
size: NA
V: TRBV29-1
CDR3: CSVGTSGSTGELFF
DNA: TGCAGCGTAGGGACTAGCGGGAGCACCGGGGAGCTGTTTTTT

D: TRBD1
J: TRBJ1-3
size: NA
V: TRBV9
CDR3: CASSVSRGNGGNTIYF
DNA: TGTGCCAGCAGCGTATCCAGGGGGAACGGTGGAAACACCATATATTTT

D: NA
J: TRBJ1-2
size: once
V: TRBV2
CDR3: CASTERGINYGYTF
DNA: TGTGCCAGCACTGAACGGGGGATTAACTATGGCTACACCTTC

D: TRBD1
J: TRBJ2-7
size: NA
V: TRBV5-6
CDR3: CASSPGTGRSYEQYF
DNA: TGTGCCAGCAGCCCCGGGACAGGGAGGTCCTACGAGCAGTACTTC

D: NA
J: TRBJ1-3
size: NA
V: TRBV12-3/TRBV12-4
CDR3: CASSTGSGNTIYF
DNA: TGTGCCAGCAGCACCGGGAGCGGAAACACCATATATTTT

D: NA
J: TRBJ2-1
size: NA
V: TRBV6-2/TRBV6-3
CDR3: CASSLQSNEQFF
DNA: TGTGCCAGCAGTCTACAGAGCAATGAGCAGTTCTTC

D: NA
J: TRBJ1-1
size: once
V: TRBV7-9
CDR3: CASSSLVGAGLDEAFF
DNA: TGTGCCAGCAGCTCCTTAGTGGGGGCGGGGTTGGATGAAGCTTTCTTT

D: NA
J: TRBJ1-1
size: NA
V: TRBV27
CDR3: CASSPTGPWNTEAFF
DNA: TGTGCCAGCAGTCCTACGGGACCCTGGAACACTGAAGCTTTCTTT

D: NA
J: TRBJ1-5
size: NA
V: TRBV18
CDR3: CASSPTAAGDNQPQHF
DNA: TGTGCCAGCTCACCAACCGCGGCCGGGGACAATCAGCCCCAGCATTTT